A single sample gave rise to the 2 T cell receptor beta chains below, sequenced in a study of CD4 T cells in relation to SARS-CoV-2 and coronaviruses. Before the COVID-19 pandemic, during about 2011-2019, CD4+ T cells were taken from unexposed donors. Isolation of CD4+ T cells took place after less than 11 days in culture. Sequencing used immunoSEQ multiplex PCR; TCRdb keeps in-frame clones, though not all of them. The sample records about 17,000 clones, about 80% being singletons. No antigen is known for these receptors. Sequencing used CD4+ T cells from PBMCs, cultured in vitro. Source of these receptors: a human donor in good health.

This clone was seen only once. V and J are TRBV7-2 and TRBJ2-7; no firm D call. V was pared by 7 bases and J by 0 bases, with 16 bases between. The V gene's germline CDR1 is SGHTA and CDR2 FQGNSA. This CDR3 comprises 15 residues. The CDR3 spells CASNRGDGSSYEQYF. CDR3 nucleotide sequence: TGTGCCAGCAACCGTGGGGATGGCAGCTCCTACGAGCAGTACTTC.

This clone was found a few times. This chain joins TRBV2 and TRBJ1-6; TRBD1 aligns across 10 bases. This CDR3 is 15 amino acids long. Trimming at V came to 4 bases and at J to 10 bases, leaving 7 bases not matched to a gene. Germline V lookup: CDR1 SNHLY, CDR2 FYNNEI. CDR3 residues: CASSADRGLKSPLHF. As DNA, the CDR3 is TGTGCCAGCAGTGCTGACAGGGGGCTAAAGTCACCCCTCCACTTT. Variable domain in full (rest from reference TRBV2 and TRBJ1-6): EPEVTQTPSHQVTQMGQEVILRCVPISNHLYFYWYRQILGQKVEFLVSFYNNEISEKSEIFDDQFSVERPDGSNFTLKIRSTKLEDSAMYFCASSADRGLKSPLHFGNGTRLTVT.